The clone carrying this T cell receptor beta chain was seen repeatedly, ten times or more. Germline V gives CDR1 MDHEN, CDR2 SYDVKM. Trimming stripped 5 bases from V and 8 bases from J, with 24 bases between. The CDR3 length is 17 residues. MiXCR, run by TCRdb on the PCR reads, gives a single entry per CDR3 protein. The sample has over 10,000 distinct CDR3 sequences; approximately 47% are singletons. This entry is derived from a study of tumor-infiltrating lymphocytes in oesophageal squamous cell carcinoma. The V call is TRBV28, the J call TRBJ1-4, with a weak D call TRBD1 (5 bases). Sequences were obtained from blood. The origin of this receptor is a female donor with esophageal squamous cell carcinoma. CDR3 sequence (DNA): TGTGCCAGCAGTCTCCCCGGGGTAGGGGAGGAGAACGAAAAACTGTTTTTT. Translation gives CASSLPGVGEENEKLFF.